A single T cell receptor beta chain is shown here with its context. Its antigen is not known. Both 60 Vbeta primers and 13 Jbeta primers went into the PCR. TCRdb's copy holds only in-frame clones and misses some; the assay was immunoSEQ multiplex PCR. The sample has 75,000 or so clones, about 72% seen once. At collection, donors were nominally healthy, but unrecorded immune exposures were probable. The data belong to a study of cytomegalovirus exposure and HLA in healthy donors. Study findings and constraints: TCR beta V- and J-gene trimming was later associated with a missense DCLRE1C variant.

Specimen: PBMCs. This TCR derives from a middle-aged man in good health and CMV-seropositive.

DNA of the CDR3: TGCGCCAGCAGCTTGGAAGGTCGGGTAGCTTTCTTT. As protein: CASSLEGRVAFF. V usage is TRBV5-1 and J usage is TRBJ1-1; D is undetermined. Germline CDR1 SGHRS, CDR2 YFSETQ. Trimming removed 0 bases at V and 10 bases at J, with 10 bases between. This CDR3 region has 12 residues.